Below are 9 T cell receptor beta chains sequenced from a single sample in a study of blood T cell repertoires in COVID-19. The data were produced by immunoSEQ multiplex PCR, yet TCRdb's version contains in-frame clones alone and is incomplete. The sample shows around 70,000 clones, 65% to 90% of them seen only once. Sample: peripheral blood. The receptors were sampled from a man aged 55 to 70 with acute or convalescent COVID-19.

The V gene is TRBV2, the J gene TRBJ2-7; weak D call: TRBD1 (5 bases). Trimming stripped 6 bases from V and 0 bases from J, with 12 bases between. CDR1 SNHLY and CDR2 FYNNEI come from the germline V gene. The CDR3 covers 14 residues. DNA for the CDR3: TGTGCCAGCAGAGACAGCCTAAGCTCCTACGAGCAGTACTTC. This encodes CASRDSLSSYEQYF.

V usage is TRBV18 and J usage is TRBJ1-1, with D hard to call. The CDR3 runs to 14 residues. V lost 8 bases and J 2 bases, leaving 15 bases between the germline ends. CDR1 and CDR2 from the germline V gene are KGHSH and LQKENI. The CDR3 bases are TGTGCCAGCCAGATGTATACAGCCAACACTGAAGCTTTCTTT. Its protein product is CASQMYTANTEAFF. Using reference TRBV18 and TRBJ1-1 for the parts outside the CDR3, the full variable domain is NAGVMQNPRHLVRRRGQEARLRCSPMKGHSHVYWYRQLPEEGLKFMVYLQKENIIDESGMPKERFSAEFPKEGPSILRIQQVVRGDSAAYFCASQMYTANTEAFFGQGTRLTVV.

The gene calls are TRBV19 and TRBJ1-2, with a weak D call TRBD1 (5 bases). The V gene lost 7 bases and the J gene lost 4 bases, with 19 bases spanning the gap. Germline-derived CDR1 and CDR2 are LNHDA and SQIVND (reference sequence). This CDR3 region has 15 residues. The CDR3 loop reads CASTPGISLFYGYTF. The CDR3 nucleotides are TGTGCCAGTACCCCAGGGATTTCACTATTCTATGGCTACACCTTC.

The rearrangement links TRBV14 to TRBJ1-1; TRBD1 agrees at 8 bases. The V gene end was trimmed by 1 base and the J gene end by 6 bases; junction bases not matched to a gene: 10. CDR1 and CDR2 from the germline V gene are SGHDN and FVKESK. This CDR3 contains 16 residues. CDR3 region: CASSQVGTGGRAEAFF. The CDR3 coding sequence is TGTGCCAGCAGCCAAGTCGGGACAGGCGGTAGGGCTGAAGCTTTCTTT.

The chain has TRBV27 and TRBJ2-3; TRBD2 is a possible D gene (7 bases). The V end was cut by 3 bases, the J end by 3 bases, with 19 bases between. This CDR3 has 17 residues. Germline values: CDR1 MNHEY, CDR2 SMNVEV (reference sequence). In DNA form, the CDR3 reads TGTGCCAGCAGTTTTCTTTCTATTGGGGGGGCTACAGATACGCAGTATTTT. This translates into CASSFLSIGGATDTQYF.

This sequence joins TRBV29-1 and TRBJ2-1; D gene uncertain. The CDR3 is 13 residues long. Germline CDR1 is SQVTM and CDR2 is ANQGSEA. Trimming left V 4 bases short and J 1 base short, with 8 bases between. This CDR3 reads CSVALQSYNEQFF. The DNA of the CDR3 is TGCAGCGTTGCCTTACAGTCCTACAATGAGCAGTTCTTC.

A few counts support this clone. The chain carries TRBV5-4 and TRBJ1-2; TRBD1 matches at 9 bases. The CDR3 has 13 residues. Trimming removed 4 bases from V and 5 bases from J; junction bases left unmatched: 3. From germline, CDR1 is SGHNT and CDR2 YYREEE (reference sequence). CDR3 coding DNA: TGTGCCAGCAGCGCGGGACAGGGTTATGGCTACACCTTC. Its protein product is CASSAGQGYGYTF.

The chain joins TRBV20-1 to TRBJ1-1, with unresolved D. The germline gives CDR1 DFQATT, CDR2 SNEGSKA (reference sequence). This CDR3 region has 11 residues. V was cut by 6 bases and J by 7 bases, with 12 bases left in between. CDR3 DNA sequence: TGCAGTGCCAAAGGAGTGGGTGAAGCTTTCTTT. Translated: CSAKGVGEAFF.

There are a few counts of this clone. The CDR3 loop reads CASSLKQGNTEAFF. Written as DNA, the CDR3 is TGTGCCAGCAGTTTAAAGCAGGGGAACACTGAAGCTTTCTTT. This rearrangement joins TRBV27 to TRBJ1-1; tentatively, D is TRBD1 (5 bases). The CDR3 extends over 14 amino acids. The ends were cut back, 2 bases at V and 1 base at J, with 8 bases in the middle. Per germline, CDR1 MNHEY and CDR2 SMNVEV (reference sequence).